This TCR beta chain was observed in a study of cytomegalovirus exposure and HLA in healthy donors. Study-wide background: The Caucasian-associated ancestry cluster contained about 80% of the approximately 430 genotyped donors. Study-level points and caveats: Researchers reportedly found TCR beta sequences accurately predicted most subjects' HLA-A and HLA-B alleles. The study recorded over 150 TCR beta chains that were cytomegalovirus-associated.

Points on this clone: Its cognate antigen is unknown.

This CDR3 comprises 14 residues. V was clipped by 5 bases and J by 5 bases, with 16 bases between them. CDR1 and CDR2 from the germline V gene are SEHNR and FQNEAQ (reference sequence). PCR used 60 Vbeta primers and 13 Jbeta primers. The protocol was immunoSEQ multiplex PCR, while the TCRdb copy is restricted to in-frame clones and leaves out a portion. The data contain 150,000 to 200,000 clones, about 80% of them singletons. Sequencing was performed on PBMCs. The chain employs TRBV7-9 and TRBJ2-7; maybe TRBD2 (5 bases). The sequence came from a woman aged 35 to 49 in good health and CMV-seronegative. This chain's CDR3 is CASSPRGGWDEQYF. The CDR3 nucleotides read TGTGCCAGCAGCCCTCGGGGTGGCTGGGACGAGCAGTACTTC. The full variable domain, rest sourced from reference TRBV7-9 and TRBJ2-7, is DTGVSQNPRHKITKRGQNVTFRCDPISEHNRLYWYRQTLGQGPEFLTYFQNEAQLEKSRLLSDRFSAERPKGSFSTLEIQRTEQGDSAMYLCASSPRGGWDEQYFGPGTRLTVT.